The source of this T cell receptor (beta chain) is a study of monozygotic twins with inflammatory bowel disease. The CDR3 is made up of 14 amino acids. Germline CDR1 SGHNT, CDR2 YENEEA. A 6-nucleotide sample barcode was carried by the UMIs, which template switching added. TCRdb re-called the 5' RACE reads; one entry per CDR3 protein, DNA not given. The sample totals more than 300,000 distinct CDR3 sequences. The genes are TRBV11-3 and TRBJ2-1; TCRdb selects TRBD1, and the lack of DNA leaves this call unchecked. Material: blood. This TCR was recovered from a human donor with ulcerative colitis or Crohn's disease, or a healthy co-twin of an affected twin (not recorded which). The CDR3 here is CASSRDRGPNEQFF.